These T cell receptor beta chains were read from a single sample in a study of OX40 agonist ivuxolimab in advanced cancers. Sequencing used immunoSEQ multiplex PCR; TCRdb keeps in-frame clones, though not all of them. The sample yields tens of thousands of clones, roughly nine tenths seen once. The sequencing used CD4+ or CD8+ T cells sorted from blood, collected in a trial of the OX40 agonist ivuxolimab. These receptors came from an adult with an advanced solid tumor such as melanoma, head and neck, liver or kidney cancer. Both conserved end residues are part of each CDR3. The D gene is left open where the match is weak. Not all rows give a size; the values are once, few, many and, for expanded clones, a class.

v_call,j_call,d_call,clone_size,cdr3_aa,cdr3_nt
TRBV20-1,TRBJ2-1,-,-,CSARDSEQFF,TGCAGTGCTAGAGATAGTGAGCAGTTCTTC
TRBV28,TRBJ1-1,-,-,CASSLFLRQENTEAFF,TGTGCCAGCAGTTTATTTTTGAGACAGGAGAACACTGAAGCTTTCTTT
TRBV11-2,TRBJ2-3,TRBD2,-,CASSTITSGRSPDTQYF,TGTGCCAGCAGCACAATCACTAGCGGGAGGTCCCCAGATACGCAGTATTTT
TRBV4-3,TRBJ2-1,-,-,CASSQDRDTLGHNEQFF,TGCGCCAGCAGCCAAGATAGAGACACCCTGGGACACAATGAGCAGTTCTTC
TRBV6-5,TRBJ2-7,TRBD2,-,CASSYEGGTYEQYF,TGTGCCAGCAGTTATGAGGGAGGGACCTACGAGCAGTACTTC
TRBV5-4,TRBJ2-7,TRBD2,-,CASSLEGTSAYEQYF,TGTGCCAGCAGCTTGGAAGGGACTAGCGCCTACGAGCAGTACTTC
TRBV5-1,TRBJ2-1,-,-,CASSYSNEQFF,TGCGCCAGCAGCTACAGCAATGAGCAGTTCTTC
TRBV7-9,TRBJ2-7,TRBD1,-,CASSPSGQPYEQYF,TGTGCCAGCAGCCCGTCGGGACAGCCCTACGAGCAGTACTTC
TRBV19,TRBJ1-2,-,-,CASSSRNSYGYTF,TGTGCCAGTAGTTCTCGTAATAGCTATGGCTACACCTTC
TRBV27,TRBJ1-2,-,-,CASSFLVDLGVEGYTF,TGTGCCAGCAGTTTCTTAGTGGACCTGGGGGTAGAAGGCTACACCTTC
TRBV19,TRBJ1-2,TRBD1,-,CASTPDRVHGYTF,TGTGCCAGTACCCCGGACAGGGTTCATGGCTACACCTTC
TRBV11-3,TRBJ2-2,-,-,CASSLARGPNTGELFF,TGTGCCAGCAGCTTAGCGCGCGGACCGAACACCGGGGAGCTGTTTTTT
TRBV9,TRBJ2-1,-,-,CASSSHNEQFF,TGTGCCAGCAGCTCCCACAATGAGCAGTTCTTC
TRBV7-8,TRBJ2-7,TRBD1,once,CASSLGQGGSYEQYF,TGTGCCAGCAGCCTGGGACAGGGTGGGTCCTACGAGCAGTACTTC
TRBV19,TRBJ2-1,TRBD2,-,CASSIITGGAYNEQFF,TGTGCCAGTAGTATAATAACGGGAGGGGCTTACAATGAGCAGTTCTTC
TRBV25-1,TRBJ2-1,TRBD1,-,CASSGGQLVNEQFF,TGTGCCAGCAGTGGGGGACAGCTTGTTAATGAGCAGTTCTTC
TRBV6-6,TRBJ2-2,TRBD2,-,CASSRLSGINHGELFF,TGTGCCAGCAGCCGACTTAGCGGGATTAACCACGGGGAGCTGTTTTTT
TRBV6-1,TRBJ1-1,-,-,CASSEDGEVNTEAFF,TGTGCCAGCAGTGAAGATGGGGAGGTGAACACTGAAGCTTTCTTT
TRBV7-2,TRBJ2-1,-,-,CASSLVGGNEQFF,TGTGCCAGCAGCTTAGTTGGGGGGAATGAGCAGTTCTTC
TRBV5-6,TRBJ2-5,-,-,CASSLAVETQYF,TGTGCCAGCAGCTTGGCCGTGGAGACCCAGTACTTC
TRBV2,TRBJ2-2,TRBD2,-,CASSEGTSGGNTGELFF,TGTGCCAGCAGTGAAGGGACTAGCGGGGGAAACACCGGGGAGCTGTTTTTT
TRBV5-1,TRBJ2-5,-,-,CASSSSGPSQETQYF,TGCGCCAGCAGCTCATCCGGGCCCAGCCAAGAGACCCAGTACTTC
TRBV10-3,TRBJ2-1,TRBD2,-,CAISTKLAGAYNEQFF,TGTGCCATCAGTACTAAACTAGCGGGAGCCTACAATGAGCAGTTCTTC
TRBV19,TRBJ1-2,-,-,CASSTRQEADYGYTF,TGTGCCAGTAGTACTCGACAGGAAGCCGACTATGGCTACACCTTC
TRBV27,TRBJ2-3,TRBD2,-,CASSLRASGRLDTQYF,TGTGCCAGCAGTTTAAGGGCTAGCGGGAGGTTAGATACGCAGTATTTT
TRBV7-3,TRBJ2-3,-,-,CASSSHREEGTDTQYF,TGTGCCAGCAGCTCCCACAGGGAGGAGGGCACAGATACGCAGTATTTT
TRBV21-1,TRBJ2-2,-,-,CASSKKGVTTGELFF,TGTGCCAGCAGCAAAAAAGGGGTCACTACCGGGGAGCTGTTTTTT
TRBV7-8,TRBJ2-1,-,-,CASSLEGTAHSYNEQFF,TGTGCCAGCAGCTTAGAGGGGACTGCACACTCCTACAATGAGCAGTTCTTC